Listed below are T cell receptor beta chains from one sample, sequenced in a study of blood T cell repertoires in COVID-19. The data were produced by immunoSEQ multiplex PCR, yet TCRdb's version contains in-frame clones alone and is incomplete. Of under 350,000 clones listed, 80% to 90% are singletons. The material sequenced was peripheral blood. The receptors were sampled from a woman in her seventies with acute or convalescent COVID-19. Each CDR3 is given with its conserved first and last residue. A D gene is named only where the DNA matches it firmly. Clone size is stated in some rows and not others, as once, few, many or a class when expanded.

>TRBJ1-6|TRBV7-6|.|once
TGTGCCAGCAGCTTAATGGAGGGTAGGAATTCACCCCTCCACTTT
CASSLMEGRNSPLHF
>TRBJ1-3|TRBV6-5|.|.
TGTGCCAGCAGTTACGGCACCCATGGAAACACCATATATTTT
CASSYGTHGNTIYF
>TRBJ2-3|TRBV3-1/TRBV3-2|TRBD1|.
TGTGCCAGCAGCTCGGACAGGAGCACAGATACGCAGTATTTT
CASSSDRSTDTQYF
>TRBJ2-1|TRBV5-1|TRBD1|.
TGCGCCAGCAGCTGGGACAGGGGGCGAGGTGAGCAGTTCTTC
CASSWDRGRGEQFF
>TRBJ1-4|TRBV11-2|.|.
TGTGCCAGCAGCGGAGTCCGATATGCAGGGGAAAAACTGTTTTTT
CASSGVRYAGEKLFF
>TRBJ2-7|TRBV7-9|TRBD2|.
TGTGCCAGCAGCGAAAAGACTAGCGGGGGGGCCGAGCAGTACTTC
CASSEKTSGGAEQYF
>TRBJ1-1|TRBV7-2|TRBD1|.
TGTGCCAGCAGAGCAGGGGGCGACGGCACTGAAGCTTTCTTT
CASRAGGDGTEAFF
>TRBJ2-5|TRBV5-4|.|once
TGTGCCAGCAGCTTGGGGCGGCAAGAGACCCAGTACTTC
CASSLGRQETQYF
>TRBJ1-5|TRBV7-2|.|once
TGTGCCAGCAGCTCCCACATTGGAGCCCAGCATTTT
CASSSHIGAQHF
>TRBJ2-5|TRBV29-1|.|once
TGCAGCGTTGATGGGCAGTCAGAGACCCAGTACTTC
CSVDGQSETQYF
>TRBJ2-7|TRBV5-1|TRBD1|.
TGCGCCAGCAGCTCCGGGACAGGGGCAGACGAGCAGTACTTC
CASSSGTGADEQYF
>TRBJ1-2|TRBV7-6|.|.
TGTGCCAGCAGCTTAAGAGGGCCCTATGGCTACACCTTC
CASSLRGPYGYTF
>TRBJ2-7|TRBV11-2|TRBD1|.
TGTGCCAGCAGCTTAGAGAGGACAGGGCTGGAGCAGTACTTC
CASSLERTGLEQYF
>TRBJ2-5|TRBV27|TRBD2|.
TGTGCCAGCAGTTTCATGGGGAGCGGGGGGCGAGAGACCCAGTACTTC
CASSFMGSGGRETQYF
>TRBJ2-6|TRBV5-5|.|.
TGTGCCAGCAGCCGCTTCCCGACAGGCCCTGGGGCCAACGTCCTGACTTTC
CASSRFPTGPGANVLTF
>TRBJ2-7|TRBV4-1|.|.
TGCGCCAGCAGCCAAGGGGAGGGGGGGACCTACGAGCAGTACTTC
CASSQGEGGTYEQYF
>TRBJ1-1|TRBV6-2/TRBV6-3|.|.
TGTGCCAGCAGTTATATTTTGCCAGCAGGTGAAGCTTTCTTT
CASSYILPAGEAFF